This T cell receptor (beta chain) was captured by sequencing in a study of blood T cell repertoires in COVID-19. For the study at large: Specimens from acute and convalescent COVID-19 originated in the United States, Italy and Spain. PBMCs, B-cell-depleted T cells, or T cells provided the cDNA or gDNA that made up the material.

Per the study methods: Reference gene primer amplification yielded estimated nucleated cell counts. Measured with immunoSEQ multiplex PCR; TCRdb has only the in-frame clones, and not every one. Clonal size and the V and J genes are those of that table, whereas D and trimming came from the DNA. Of roughly 250,000 clones in the sample, 81% are singletons; the top ten hold just under 3%. This CDR3 has 16 amino acids. Germline V lookup: CDR1 SGHAT, CDR2 FQNNGV. Trimming shortened V by 2 bases and J by 5 bases, and 18 bases separated the two germline ends. The chain joins TRBV11-2 to TRBJ2-5; D is perhaps TRBD1 (6 bases). The sequencing sample was made of peripheral blood. This TCR came from a woman in her sixties or seventies with active or convalescent COVID-19. The CDR3 sequence is CASSLQGLSDWETQYF. Written as DNA, the CDR3 is TGTGCCAGCAGCTTACAGGGGCTCTCAGATTGGGAGACCCAGTACTTC. The variable domain in full, with the rest retrieved from reference TRBV11-2 and TRBJ2-5, is EAGVAQSPRYKIIEKRQSVAFWCNPISGHATLYWYQQILGQGPKLLIQFQNNGVVDDSQLPKDRFSAERLKGVDSTLKIQPAKLEDSAVYLCASSLQGLSDWETQYFGPGTRLLVL.